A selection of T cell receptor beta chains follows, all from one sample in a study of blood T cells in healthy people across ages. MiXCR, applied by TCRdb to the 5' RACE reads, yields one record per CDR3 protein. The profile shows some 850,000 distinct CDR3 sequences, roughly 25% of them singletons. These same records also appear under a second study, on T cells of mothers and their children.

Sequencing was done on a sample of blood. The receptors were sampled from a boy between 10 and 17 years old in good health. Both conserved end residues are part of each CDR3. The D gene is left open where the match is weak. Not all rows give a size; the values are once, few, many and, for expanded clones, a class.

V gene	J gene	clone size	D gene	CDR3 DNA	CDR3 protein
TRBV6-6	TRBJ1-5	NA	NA	TGTGCCGGCAGTTACTCTACCCTCTCTCAACCCCAGCATTTT	CAGSYSTLSQPQHF
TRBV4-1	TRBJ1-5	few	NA	TGCGCCAGCAGCCAAGAGGGGCGGAGCAATCAGCCCCAGCATTTT	CASSQEGRSNQPQHF
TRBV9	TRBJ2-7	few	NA	TGTGCCAGCAGCGTATCGGGCAGGGGCAACGAGCAGTACTTC	CASSVSGRGNEQYF
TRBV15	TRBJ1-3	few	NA	TGTGCCACCAGCACCAGAGGGGGAAACACCATATATTTT	CATSTRGGNTIYF
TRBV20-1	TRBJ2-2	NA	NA	TGCAAAACCGGGGAGCTGTTTTTT	CKTGELFF
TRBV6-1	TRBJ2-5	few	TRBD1	TGTGCCAGCAGTGAACGGTACAGGGGGAATCAAGAGACCCAGTACTTC	CASSERYRGNQETQYF
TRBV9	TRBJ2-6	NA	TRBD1	TGTGCCAGCAGCCCGTCATCCGGGACAGGAGGCTCTGGGGCCAACGTCCTGACTTTC	CASSPSSGTGGSGANVLTF
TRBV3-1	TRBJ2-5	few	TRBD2	TGTGCCAGCAGCCCCACCCGAAGTAGCGGGGGGATAGAGACCCAGTACTTC	CASSPTRSSGGIETQYF
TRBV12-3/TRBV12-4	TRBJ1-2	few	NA	TGTGCCAGCAGTGCTCTGGGAGGGGTAATCTATGGCTACACCTTC	CASSALGGVIYGYTF
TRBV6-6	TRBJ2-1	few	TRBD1	TGTGCCAGCACCCTGACAGGGATCTACAATGAGCAGTTCTTC	CASTLTGIYNEQFF
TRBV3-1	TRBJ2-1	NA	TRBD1	TGTGCCAGCAGCCCCGGGGACAGCGCAAACAATGAGCAGTTCTTC	CASSPGDSANNEQFF
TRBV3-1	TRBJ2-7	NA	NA	TGTGCCAGCAGCCCCTCCCCTGGGGGCTACGAGCAGTACTTC	CASSPSPGGYEQYF
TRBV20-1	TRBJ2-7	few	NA	TGCAGTGCTGTCCCCCTTGGTTTGGGGTCGGGGTACGAGCAGTACTTC	CSAVPLGLGSGYEQYF
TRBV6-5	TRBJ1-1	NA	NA	TGTGCCAGCAGTTTCCGGCAGATCACTGAAGCTTTCTTT	CASSFRQITEAFF
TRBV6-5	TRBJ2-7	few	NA	TGTGCCAGCAGCCCAATGGGCCCAGGCGACGAGCAGTACTTC	CASSPMGPGDEQYF
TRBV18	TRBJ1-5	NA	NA	TGTGCCAGCTCGTCGGACAGCGCCAATCAGCCCCAGCATTTT	CASSSDSANQPQHF
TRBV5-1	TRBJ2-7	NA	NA	TGCGCCAGCAGCTTGGATGGGCGGCGGTCCTACGAGCAGTACTTC	CASSLDGRRSYEQYF
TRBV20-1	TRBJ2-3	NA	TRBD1	TGCAGTGCCCAGGACAGGGTCACTAGCACAGATACGCAGTATTTT	CSAQDRVTSTDTQYF
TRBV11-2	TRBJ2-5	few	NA	TGTGCCAGCAGCTTCCAGACAGGCCACCAAGAGACCCAGTACTTC	CASSFQTGHQETQYF
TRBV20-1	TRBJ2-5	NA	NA	TGCAGTGCCCCGCCCGAAAAGGAGACCCAGTACTTC	CSAPPEKETQYF
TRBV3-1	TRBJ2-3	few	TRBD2	TGTGCCAGCAGCTCGCTAGCGGGGGGGTCCACAGATACGCAGTATTTT	CASSSLAGGSTDTQYF
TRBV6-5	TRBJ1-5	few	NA	TGTGCCTGCAGTTACTCCGGTTTGAGTCAGCCCCAGCATTTT	CACSYSGLSQPQHF
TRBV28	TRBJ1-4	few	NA	TGTGCCAGCAGTTCGGACAGACCTAATGAAAAACTGTTTTTT	CASSSDRPNEKLFF
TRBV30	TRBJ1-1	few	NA	TGTGCCTGGACATCGACCGGGCGGAACACTGAAGCTTTCTTT	CAWTSTGRNTEAFF
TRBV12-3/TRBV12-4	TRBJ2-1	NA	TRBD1	TGTGCCAGCAGAATCTCGGCAGGGGGCAATGAGCAGTTCTTC	CASRISAGGNEQFF
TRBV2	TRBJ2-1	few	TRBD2	TGTGCCAGCAGTGAATTACTAGCGGGGGACAATGAGCAGTTCTTC	CASSELLAGDNEQFF
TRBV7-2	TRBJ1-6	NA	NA	TGTGCCAGCTCCCGAGGTGGTGACCTCTATAATTCACCCCTCCACTTT	CASSRGGDLYNSPLHF
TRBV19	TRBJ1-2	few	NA	TGTGCCAGTAGTTTTCAGGAGGATGGCTACACCTTC	CASSFQEDGYTF
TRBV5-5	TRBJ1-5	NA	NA	TGTGCCAGCAGCTTGACCACCGATCAGCCCCAGCATTTT	CASSLTTDQPQHF
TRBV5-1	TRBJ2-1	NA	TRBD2	TGCGCCAGCAGCTTCCGGGACTACAACTACAATGAGCAGTTCTTC	CASSFRDYNYNEQFF
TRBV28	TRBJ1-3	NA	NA	TGTGCCAGCAGTTTAGTTGCCCGTAGCTCTGGAAACACCATATATTTT	CASSLVARSSGNTIYF
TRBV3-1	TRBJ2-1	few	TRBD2	TGTGCCAGCAGCGTTAGCGGGGGCCGCTCCTACAATGAGCAGTTCTTC	CASSVSGGRSYNEQFF
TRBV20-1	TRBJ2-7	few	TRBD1	TGCAGTGCTGGTGGGGACAGCTCCTACGAGCAGTACTTC	CSAGGDSSYEQYF
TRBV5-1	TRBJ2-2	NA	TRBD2	TGCGCCAGCTTCGATCCGGGACTAGCGGGGGCCGGAGTCGCCGGGGAGCTGTTTTTT	CASFDPGLAGAGVAGELFF
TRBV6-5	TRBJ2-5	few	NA	TGTGCCAGCAGTGACGACAATTTCCGAGAGACCCAGTACTTC	CASSDDNFRETQYF
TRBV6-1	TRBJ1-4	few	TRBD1	TGTGCCAGCAGTGGTCGACAGGGGCAAGTTAAAGAACTGTTTTTT	CASSGRQGQVKELFF
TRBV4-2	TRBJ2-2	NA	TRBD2	TGTGCCAGCAGCTTCATTAGCGGGGGGCGGACCGGGGAGCTGTTTTTT	CASSFISGGRTGELFF
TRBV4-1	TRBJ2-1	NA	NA	TGCGCCAGCAGCCTACAAGGGCCACTACGGTACAATGAGCAGTTCTTC	CASSLQGPLRYNEQFF
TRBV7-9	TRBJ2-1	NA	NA	TGTGCCAGCAGCTTAGTCCCCGCCGAGGGCGATGAGCAGTTCTTC	CASSLVPAEGDEQFF
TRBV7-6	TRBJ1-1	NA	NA	TGTGCCAGCAGCTTAAGGGCAGATTCGAACACTGAAGCTTTCTTT	CASSLRADSNTEAFF
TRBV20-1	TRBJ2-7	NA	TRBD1	TGCAGTGCTAGAGATGCAGGGGGCGAATACTACGAGCAGTACTTC	CSARDAGGEYYEQYF
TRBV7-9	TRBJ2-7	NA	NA	TGTGCCAGCAGCTTAGGACAGGGACTTTTCTACGAGCAGTACTTC	CASSLGQGLFYEQYF
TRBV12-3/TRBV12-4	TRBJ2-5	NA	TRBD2	TGTGCCAGCATGGGGTGGAGCGGGGGGCCCGGGGAGACCCAGTACTTC	CASMGWSGGPGETQYF
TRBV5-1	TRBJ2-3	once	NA	TGCGCCAGCAGCTTGGTGGGCGTCGAAGATACGCAGTATTTT	CASSLVGVEDTQYF
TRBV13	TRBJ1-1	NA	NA	TGTGCCAGCAGCTTCCTGGGCAGGGCGACCACTGAAGCTTTCTTT	CASSFLGRATTEAFF
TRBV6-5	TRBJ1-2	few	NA	TGTGCCAGCACCTATTCGCGGCGACAGACGTCGGGCTACACCTTC	CASTYSRRQTSGYTF
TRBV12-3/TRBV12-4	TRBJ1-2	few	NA	TGTGCCAGCACGGGGGGAGCTAACTATGGCTACACCTTC	CASTGGANYGYTF
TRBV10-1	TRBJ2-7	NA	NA	TGCGCCAGCAGTCCCTCGAGGGGACCTCAGGAGCAGTACTTC	CASSPSRGPQEQYF
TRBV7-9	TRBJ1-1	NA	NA	TGTGCCAGCAGCTTAGCGGGGTTGGACACTGAAGCTTTCTTT	CASSLAGLDTEAFF
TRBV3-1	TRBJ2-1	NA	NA	TGTGCCAGCAGCCATCTAGCGTTCGACGACAATGAGCAGTTCTTC	CASSHLAFDDNEQFF
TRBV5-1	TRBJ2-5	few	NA	TGCGCCAGCACGCGGGGGCCATCGAACCAAGAGACCCAGTACTTC	CASTRGPSNQETQYF
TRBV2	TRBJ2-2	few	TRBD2	TGTGCCAGCACCAGACTAGCGGGGAACACCGGGGAGCTGTTTTTT	CASTRLAGNTGELFF
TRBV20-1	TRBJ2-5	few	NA	TGCAGTGCTCCGGGGGTGGGGGAGGCCCAGTACTTC	CSAPGVGEAQYF